The rows below give T cell receptor beta chains drawn from one sample of a study of CD8 T cells in ankylosing spondylitis. TCRdb independently ran MiXCR on the 5' RACE reads; one entry per CDR3 protein. Of approximately 260,000 distinct CDR3 sequences detected, 18% appear once; the ten largest clones hold around 30%. Material: blood, either unsorted or a sorted T cell fraction (not recorded which). The source is a male donor with ankylosing spondylitis or in good health (not recorded which). The CDR3 runs from the conserved cysteine through the conserved F or W. Each record gives: CDR3 protein, CDR3 DNA, V gene, J gene, D gene, clone size. D genes are given only for firm matches. Size tells how often a clone was seen (once, few, many) or the class of an expanded clone, and some rows leave it out.

CDR3: CSVDQPGLAETYEQYF
DNA: TGCAGCGTTGACCAACCGGGACTAGCGGAAACCTACGAGCAGTACTTC
V: TRBV29-1
J: TRBJ2-7
D: TRBD2
size: -

CDR3: CSVAYLTDTQYF
DNA: TGCAGCGTTGCATACCTCACAGATACGCAGTATTTT
V: TRBV29-1
J: TRBJ2-3
D: -
size: -

CDR3: CASSQEPTSGIGAGELFF
DNA: TGCGCCAGCAGCCAAGAACCGACTAGCGGGATTGGAGCCGGGGAGCTGTTTTTT
V: TRBV4-3
J: TRBJ2-2
D: TRBD2
size: -

CDR3: CASSLSVAGGTYEQYF
DNA: TGTGCCAGCAGTTTATCTGTCGCGGGAGGGACCTACGAGCAGTACTTC
V: TRBV27
J: TRBJ2-7
D: TRBD2
size: -

CDR3: CASSPERVAKNIQYF
DNA: TGCGCCAGCAGCCCCGAGAGGGTAGCCAAAAACATTCAGTACTTC
V: TRBV5-1
J: TRBJ2-4
D: -
size: few

CDR3: CASSLAGRAETQYF
DNA: TGTGCCAGCAGCTTAGCGGGCAGGGCTGAGACCCAGTACTTC
V: TRBV7-9
J: TRBJ2-5
D: -
size: -

CDR3: CASSSYSGSTDTQYF
DNA: TGTGCCAGCAGTTCCTACTCTGGTAGCACAGATACGCAGTATTTT
V: TRBV27
J: TRBJ2-3
D: -
size: few

CDR3: CASSFLRGSYNEQFF
DNA: TGTGCCAGCAGTTTTCTACGGGGCTCCTACAATGAGCAGTTCTTC
V: TRBV12-3/TRBV12-4
J: TRBJ2-1
D: -
size: -

CDR3: CASRHWDSDSPLHF
DNA: TGTGCCAGCAGACACTGGGACAGCGATTCACCCCTCCACTTT
V: TRBV12-3/TRBV12-4
J: TRBJ1-6
D: TRBD1
size: few

CDR3: CASSPDIGGADTQYF
DNA: TGTGCCAGCAGCCCTGATATCGGGGGTGCAGATACGCAGTATTTT
V: TRBV7-3
J: TRBJ2-3
D: -
size: -

CDR3: CASSHRSQTQYF
DNA: TGTGCCAGCAGTCACAGGTCTCAGACCCAGTACTTC
V: TRBV7-6
J: TRBJ2-5
D: -
size: -

CDR3: CASSYSFGGSYSDNEQFF
DNA: TGTGCCAGCAGTTACTCATTCGGCGGGTCTTATTCTGACAATGAGCAGTTCTTC
V: TRBV6-5
J: TRBJ2-1
D: -
size: many

CDR3: CASSQHPRLAENTGELFF
DNA: TGCGCCAGCAGCCAACACCCCCGACTAGCGGAGAACACCGGGGAGCTGTTTTTT
V: TRBV4-1
J: TRBJ2-2
D: TRBD2
size: many

CDR3: CAGAMSGTYNEQFF
DNA: TGTGCCGGAGCCATGTCTGGAACATACAATGAGCAGTTCTTC
V: TRBV5-6
J: TRBJ2-1
D: -
size: -